These T cell receptor beta chains were read from a single sample in a study of blood T cell repertoires in COVID-19. Sequencing was performed with immunoSEQ multiplex PCR; in TCRdb, only in-frame clones are kept and a portion is missing. Here the sample spans around 300,000 clones, about 88% being singletons. The sequenced sample was peripheral blood. The source is a woman between 65 and 79 years old with COVID-19, enrolled during active disease. CDR3s include the opening cysteine and the closing phenylalanine or tryptophan. D genes are given only for firm matches. The listing skips clone size in some rows; elsewhere it reads once, few, many or a size class.

- | - | TRBJ1-5 | TRBV9 | TGTGCCAGCAGCCCCACGGAGGGTCAGCCCCAGCATTTT | CASSPTEGQPQHF
TRBD2 | - | TRBJ2-5 | TRBV18 | TGTGCCAGCTCACGTAGCGGGGGACCACAAGAGACCCAGTACTTC | CASSRSGGPQETQYF
- | - | TRBJ1-4 | TRBV5-5 | TGTGCCAGCAGCTTGGACCCGGGGTCAACTAATGAAAAACTGTTTTTT | CASSLDPGSTNEKLFF
TRBD1 | - | TRBJ1-1 | TRBV30 | TGTGCCTGGACCGTGGACAGGGGGACTGAAGCTTTCTTT | CAWTVDRGTEAFF
- | once | TRBJ2-7 | TRBV7-2 | TGTGCCAGCAGCCCCCAACGGGAATCTTACGAGCAGTACTTC | CASSPQRESYEQYF
TRBD2 | - | TRBJ2-1 | TRBV11-2 | TGTGCCAGCAGCTCCGTGACTAGCGGGGGAGGCTATGAGCAGTTCTTC | CASSSVTSGGGYEQFF
- | once | TRBJ2-5 | TRBV2 | TGTGCCAGCGAAGGGGGAGAGACCCAGTACTTC | CASEGGETQYF
- | - | TRBJ1-2 | TRBV5-1 | TGCGCCAGCAGCTTGGTGCCGGGTGACTATGGCTACACCTTC | CASSLVPGDYGYTF
- | - | TRBJ2-5 | TRBV14 | TGTGCCAGCAGCCTTCGTTTGGGAGCAGAGACCCAGTACTTC | CASSLRLGAETQYF
- | few | TRBJ2-2 | TRBV5-1 | TGCGCCAGCAGCTTGGTAGTAGCCGGGGAGCTGTTTTTT | CASSLVVAGELFF
TRBD1 | - | TRBJ1-2 | TRBV30 | TGTGCCTGGAGCCCGGGACAGGGGTTAGGCTACACCTTC | CAWSPGQGLGYTF
TRBD1 | - | TRBJ1-1 | TRBV5-1 | TGCGCCAGCAGCTTGATGGGACAGTCGGACACTGAAGCTTTCTTT | CASSLMGQSDTEAFF
TRBD1 | - | TRBJ1-6 | TRBV2 | TGTGCCAGCAGTTGGGGACAGGGGGGAAATTCACCCCTCCACTTT | CASSWGQGGNSPLHF
TRBD1 | once | TRBJ1-2 | TRBV9 | TGTGCCAGCAGCGTAGTAGGGGGCGCCTATGGCTACACCTTC | CASSVVGGAYGYTF
TRBD1 | - | TRBJ2-5 | TRBV5-4 | TGTGCCAGCAGCTTTACAGGGGGCGAGACCCAGTACTTC | CASSFTGGETQYF
- | - | TRBJ2-7 | TRBV19 | TGTGCCAGTAGTATCGGAGGGGTAAGCTACGAGCAGTACTTC | CASSIGGVSYEQYF
- | - | TRBJ1-5 | TRBV24-1 | TGTGCCACCAGTGACGGCAGGGCTGATCAGCCCCAGCATTTT | CATSDGRADQPQHF
TRBD1 | - | TRBJ1-3 | TRBV12-5 | TGTGCTAGTGGTTTGCCCACTAGAGCAGGGGGCGGTGGAAACACCATATATTTT | CASGLPTRAGGGGNTIYF
- | - | TRBJ2-7 | TRBV24-1 | TGTGCCACCAGTGACAACTCCTACGAGCAGTACTTC | CATSDNSYEQYF
TRBD2 | - | TRBJ2-2 | TRBV9 | TGTGCCAGCAGCGTAGCGGGGGGACACACCGGGGAGCTGTTTTTT | CASSVAGGHTGELFF
- | - | TRBJ2-3 | TRBV7-3 | TGTGCCAGCAGCTCTGGAGGGCTTCCAGATACGCAGTATTTT | CASSSGGLPDTQYF
- | - | TRBJ2-2 | TRBV12-3/TRBV12-4 | TGTGCCAGCAGTCCCGGGGTAACCGGGGAGCTGTTTTTT | CASSPGVTGELFF
- | - | TRBJ1-2 | TRBV19 | TGTGCCAGTAGTATAGGGACAGAGCGCTATGGCTACACCTTC | CASSIGTERYGYTF
- | few | TRBJ1-1 | TRBV6-2/TRBV6-3 | TGTGCCAGCAGTAGACAGTTTAATATGAACACTGAAGCTTTCTTT | CASSRQFNMNTEAFF
TRBD1 | - | TRBJ1-4 | TRBV3-1/TRBV3-2 | TGTGCCAGCAGCCAAGCGGACAGGGGACTCTTCGGTGGTGAAAAACTGTTTTTT | CASSQADRGLFGGEKLFF
TRBD1 | - | TRBJ1-6 | TRBV30 | TGTGCCTGGAGTGTACAGGCAGGGGGTAGGTCACCCCTCCACTTT | CAWSVQAGGRSPLHF
- | - | TRBJ1-5 | TRBV5-1 | TGCGCCAGCAGCCCCCGCGGGGGCAATCAGCCCCAGCATTTT | CASSPRGGNQPQHF
- | - | TRBJ2-7 | TRBV28 | TGTGCCAGCGTAGACAGTAGCTCCTACGAGCAGTACTTC | CASVDSSSYEQYF
- | - | TRBJ2-2 | TRBV18 | TGTGCCAGCTCGCACGCCGACAGATTCACCGGGGAGCTGTTTTTT | CASSHADRFTGELFF
- | - | TRBJ1-1 | TRBV7-2 | TGTGCCAGCAGCTTAAGGTTGGGGGCAACTGAAGCTTTCTTT | CASSLRLGATEAFF
- | - | TRBJ1-2 | TRBV28 | TGTGCCAGCAGTTTGACAGCTTATGGCTACACCTTC | CASSLTAYGYTF
TRBD2 | - | TRBJ2-3 | TRBV24-1 | TGTGCCACCAGTGACCCGCGGGGGACAGATACGCAGTATTTT | CATSDPRGTDTQYF